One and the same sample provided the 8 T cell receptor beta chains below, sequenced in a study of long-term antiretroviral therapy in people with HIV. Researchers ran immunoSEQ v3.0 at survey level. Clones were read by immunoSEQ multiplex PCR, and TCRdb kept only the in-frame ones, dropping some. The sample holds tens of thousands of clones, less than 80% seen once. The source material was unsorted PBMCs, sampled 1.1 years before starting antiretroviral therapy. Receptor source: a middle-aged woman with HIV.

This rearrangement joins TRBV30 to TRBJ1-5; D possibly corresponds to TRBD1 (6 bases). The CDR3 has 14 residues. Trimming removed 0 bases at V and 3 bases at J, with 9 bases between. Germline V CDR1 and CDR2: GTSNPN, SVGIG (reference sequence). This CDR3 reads CAWSVGQFNQPQHF. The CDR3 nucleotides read TGTGCCTGGAGTGTCGGACAGTTCAATCAGCCCCAGCATTTT.

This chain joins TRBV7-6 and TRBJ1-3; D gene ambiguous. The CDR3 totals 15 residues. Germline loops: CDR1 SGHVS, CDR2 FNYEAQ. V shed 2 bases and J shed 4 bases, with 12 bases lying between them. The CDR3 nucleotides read TGTGCCAGCAGCTTACTGTCGGTAGAAGGAAACACCATATATTTT. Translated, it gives CASSLLSVEGNTIYF.

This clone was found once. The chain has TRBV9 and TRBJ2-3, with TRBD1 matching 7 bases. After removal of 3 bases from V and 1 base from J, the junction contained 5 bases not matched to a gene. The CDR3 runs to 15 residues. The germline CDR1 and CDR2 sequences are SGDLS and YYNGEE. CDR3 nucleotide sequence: TGTGCCAGCAGCGACCAGGGACAGCGCACAGATACGCAGTATTTT. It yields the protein CASSDQGQRTDTQYF.

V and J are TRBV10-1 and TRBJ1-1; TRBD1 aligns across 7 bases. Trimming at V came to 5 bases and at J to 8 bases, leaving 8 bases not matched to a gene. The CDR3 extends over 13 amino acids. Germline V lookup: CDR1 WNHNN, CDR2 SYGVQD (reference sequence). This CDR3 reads CASSLMTGSEAFF. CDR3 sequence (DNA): TGCGCCAGCAGTCTTATGACAGGGTCGGAAGCTTTCTTT.

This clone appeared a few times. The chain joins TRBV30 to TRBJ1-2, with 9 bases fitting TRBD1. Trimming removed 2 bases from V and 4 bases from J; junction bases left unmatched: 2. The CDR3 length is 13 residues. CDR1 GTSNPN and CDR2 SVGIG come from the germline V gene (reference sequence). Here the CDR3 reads CAWSTGGFYGYTF. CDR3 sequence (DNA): TGTGCCTGGAGTACAGGGGGCTTCTATGGCTACACCTTC. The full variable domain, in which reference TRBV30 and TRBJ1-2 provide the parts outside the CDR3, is SQTIHQWPATLVQPVGSPLSLECTVEGTSNPNLYWYRQAAGRGLQLLFYSVGIGQISSEVPQNLSASRPQDRQFILSSKKLLLSDSGFYLCAWSTGGFYGYTFGSGTRLTVV.

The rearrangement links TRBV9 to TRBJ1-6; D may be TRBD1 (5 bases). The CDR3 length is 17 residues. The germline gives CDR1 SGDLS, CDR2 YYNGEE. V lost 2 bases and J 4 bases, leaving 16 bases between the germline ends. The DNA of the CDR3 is TGTGCCAGCAGCGTGGGGGGTGAAACGGGATATAATTCACCCCTCCACTTT. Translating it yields CASSVGGETGYNSPLHF.

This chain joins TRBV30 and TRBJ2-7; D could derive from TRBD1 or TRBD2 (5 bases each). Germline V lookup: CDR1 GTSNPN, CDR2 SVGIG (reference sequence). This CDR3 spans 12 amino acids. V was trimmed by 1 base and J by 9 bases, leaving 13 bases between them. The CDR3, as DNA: TGTGCCTGGAGTGACCGGGACCTCGGGCAGTACTTC. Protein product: CAWSDRDLGQYF.

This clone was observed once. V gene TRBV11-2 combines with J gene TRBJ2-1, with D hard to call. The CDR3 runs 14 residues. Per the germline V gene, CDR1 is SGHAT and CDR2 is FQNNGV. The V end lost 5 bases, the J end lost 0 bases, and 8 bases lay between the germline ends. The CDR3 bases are TGTGCCAGCAGCACAAGGAGCTCCTACAATGAGCAGTTCTTC. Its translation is CASSTRSSYNEQFF.